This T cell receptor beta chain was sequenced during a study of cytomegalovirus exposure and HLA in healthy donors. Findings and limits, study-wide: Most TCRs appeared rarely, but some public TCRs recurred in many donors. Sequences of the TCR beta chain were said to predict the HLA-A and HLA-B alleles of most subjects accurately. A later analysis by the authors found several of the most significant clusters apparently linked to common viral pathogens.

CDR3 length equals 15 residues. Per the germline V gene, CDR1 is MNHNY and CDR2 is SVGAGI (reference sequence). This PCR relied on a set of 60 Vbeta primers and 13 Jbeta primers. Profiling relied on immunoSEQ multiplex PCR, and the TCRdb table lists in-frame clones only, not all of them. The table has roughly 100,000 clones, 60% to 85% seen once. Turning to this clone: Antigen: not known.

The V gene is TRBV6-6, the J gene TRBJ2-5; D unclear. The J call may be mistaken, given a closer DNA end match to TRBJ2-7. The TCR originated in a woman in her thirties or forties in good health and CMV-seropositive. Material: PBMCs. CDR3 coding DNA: TGTGCCAGCAGTTACCCCAAGAGGAGCTCCTACGAGCAGTACTTC. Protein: CASSYPKRSSYEQYF.